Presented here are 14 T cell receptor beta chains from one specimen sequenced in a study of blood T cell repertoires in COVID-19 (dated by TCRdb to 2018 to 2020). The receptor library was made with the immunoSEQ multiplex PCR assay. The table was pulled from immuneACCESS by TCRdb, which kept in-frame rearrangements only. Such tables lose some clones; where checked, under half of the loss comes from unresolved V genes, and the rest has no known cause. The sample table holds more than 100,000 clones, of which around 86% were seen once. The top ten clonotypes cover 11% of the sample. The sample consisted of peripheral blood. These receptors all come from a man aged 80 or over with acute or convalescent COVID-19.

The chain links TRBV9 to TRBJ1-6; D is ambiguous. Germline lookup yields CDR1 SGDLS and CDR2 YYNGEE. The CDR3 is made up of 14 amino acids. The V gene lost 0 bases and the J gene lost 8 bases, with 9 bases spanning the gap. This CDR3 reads CASSVVSDDSPLHF. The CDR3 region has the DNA TGTGCCAGCAGCGTAGTCAGCGATGATTCACCCCTCCACTTT.

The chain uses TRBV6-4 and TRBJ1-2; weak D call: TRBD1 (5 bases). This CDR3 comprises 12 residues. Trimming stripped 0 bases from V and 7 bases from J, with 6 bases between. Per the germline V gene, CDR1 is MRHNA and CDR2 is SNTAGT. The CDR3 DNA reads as TGTGCCAGCAGTGACTCAGGGGTTGGCTACACCTTC. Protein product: CASSDSGVGYTF.

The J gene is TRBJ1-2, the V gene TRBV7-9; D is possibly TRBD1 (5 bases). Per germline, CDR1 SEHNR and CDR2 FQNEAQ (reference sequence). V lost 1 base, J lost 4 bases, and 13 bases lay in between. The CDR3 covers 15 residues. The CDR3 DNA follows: TGTGCCAGCAGCTTAGGTCAGGGAAGTTTCTATGGCTACACCTTC. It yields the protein CASSLGQGSFYGYTF.

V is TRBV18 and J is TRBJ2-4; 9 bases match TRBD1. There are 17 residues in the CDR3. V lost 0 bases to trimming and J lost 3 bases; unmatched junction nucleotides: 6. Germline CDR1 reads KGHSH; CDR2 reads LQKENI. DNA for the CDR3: TGTGCCAGCTCACCACCCGGGACAGGGTTAGGCAAAAACATTCAGTACTTC. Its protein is CASSPPGTGLGKNIQYF.

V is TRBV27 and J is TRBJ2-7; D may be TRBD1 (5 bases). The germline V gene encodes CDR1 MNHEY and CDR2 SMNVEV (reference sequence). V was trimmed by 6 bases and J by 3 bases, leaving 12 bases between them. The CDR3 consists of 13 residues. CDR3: CASSRVSGYEQYF. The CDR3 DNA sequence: TGTGCCAGCAGCAGGGTTTCGGGCTACGAGCAGTACTTC.

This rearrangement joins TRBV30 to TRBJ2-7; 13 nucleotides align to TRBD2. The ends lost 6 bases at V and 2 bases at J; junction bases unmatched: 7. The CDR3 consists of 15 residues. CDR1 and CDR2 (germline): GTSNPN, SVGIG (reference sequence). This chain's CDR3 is CACRGTSGITYEQYF. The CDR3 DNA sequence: TGTGCCTGCCGAGGGACTAGCGGGATAACCTACGAGCAGTACTTC.

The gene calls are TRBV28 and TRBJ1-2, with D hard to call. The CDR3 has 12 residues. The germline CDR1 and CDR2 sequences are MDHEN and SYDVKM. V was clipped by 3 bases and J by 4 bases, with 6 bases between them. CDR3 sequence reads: CASSFRPYGYTF. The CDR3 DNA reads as TGTGCCAGCAGTTTCCGTCCCTATGGCTACACCTTC.

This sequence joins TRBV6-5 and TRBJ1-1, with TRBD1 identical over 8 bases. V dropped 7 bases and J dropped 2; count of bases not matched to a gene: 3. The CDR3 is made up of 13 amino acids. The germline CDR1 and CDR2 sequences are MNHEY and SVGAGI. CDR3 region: CASTQGGNTEAFF. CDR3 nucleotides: TGTGCCAGCACACAGGGGGGAAACACTGAAGCTTTCTTT.

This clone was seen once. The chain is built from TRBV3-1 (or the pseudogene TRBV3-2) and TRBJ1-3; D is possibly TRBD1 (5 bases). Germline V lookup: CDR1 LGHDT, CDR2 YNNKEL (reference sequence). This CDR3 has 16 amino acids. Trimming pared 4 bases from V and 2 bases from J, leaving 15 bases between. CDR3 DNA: TGTGCCAGCAGCCCTTTGGACAATGGTCCTGGAAACACCATATATTTT. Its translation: CASSPLDNGPGNTIYF.

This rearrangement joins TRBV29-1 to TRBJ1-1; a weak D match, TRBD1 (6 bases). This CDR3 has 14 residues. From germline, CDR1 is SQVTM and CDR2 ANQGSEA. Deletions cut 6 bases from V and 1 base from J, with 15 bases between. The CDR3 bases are TGCAGCGTCCAGGGGAACTACGGGAACACTGAAGCTTTCTTT. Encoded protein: CSVQGNYGNTEAFF.

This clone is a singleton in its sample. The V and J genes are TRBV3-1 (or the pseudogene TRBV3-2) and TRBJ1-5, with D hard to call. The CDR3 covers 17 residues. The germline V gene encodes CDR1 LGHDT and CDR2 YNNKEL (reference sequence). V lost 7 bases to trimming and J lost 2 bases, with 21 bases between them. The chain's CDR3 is CASTLTRGLEGNQPQHF. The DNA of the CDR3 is TGTGCCAGCACCCTAACGCGGGGTTTAGAGGGCAATCAGCCCCAGCATTTT.

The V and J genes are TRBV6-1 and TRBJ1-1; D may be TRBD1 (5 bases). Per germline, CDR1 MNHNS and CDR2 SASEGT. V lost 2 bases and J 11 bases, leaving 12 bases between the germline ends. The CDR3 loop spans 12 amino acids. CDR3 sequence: CASSELSRVAFF. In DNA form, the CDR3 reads TGTGCCAGCAGTGAACTATCCAGGGTTGCTTTCTTT.

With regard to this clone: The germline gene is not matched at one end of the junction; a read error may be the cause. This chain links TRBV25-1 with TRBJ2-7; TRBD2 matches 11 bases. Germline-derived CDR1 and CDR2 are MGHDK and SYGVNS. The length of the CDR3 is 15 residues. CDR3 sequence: CASSATSGNSHEQYF. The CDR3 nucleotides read TGTGCCAGCAGTGCGACTAGCGGGAACTCCCACGAGCAGTACTTC.

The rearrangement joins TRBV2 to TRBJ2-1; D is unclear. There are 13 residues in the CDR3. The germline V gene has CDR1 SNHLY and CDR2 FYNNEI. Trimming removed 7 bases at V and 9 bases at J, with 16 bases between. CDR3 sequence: CASTRQSLGEQFF. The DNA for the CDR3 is TGTGCCAGCACGAGGCAGTCTCTCGGTGAGCAGTTCTTC.